This section outlines one T cell receptor beta chain sequence together with its context. Measured with immunoSEQ multiplex PCR; TCRdb has only the in-frame clones, and not every one. The sample has 250,000 to 350,000 clones, about nine tenths seen once; the top ten hold 6.3%. Seattle-derived patients entered the study during active infection and were followed longitudinally. The data belong to a study of blood T cell repertoires in COVID-19. The germline gives CDR1 SGHRS, CDR2 YFSETQ. V was pared by 2 bases and J by 1 base, with 11 bases of the junction left unmatched. This CDR3 has 18 residues. The sample comprised peripheral blood. The sequence derives from a woman aged 50 to 60 with COVID-19, enrolled during active disease. The chain links TRBV5-1 to TRBJ2-3; 9 bases align to TRBD2. The CDR3 reads CASSFWGSGRLGTDTQYF. The CDR3 nucleotides read TGCGCCAGCAGCTTTTGGGGTAGCGGGAGACTAGGCACAGATACGCAGTATTTT. Complete variable domain (other parts from reference TRBV5-1 and TRBJ2-3): KAGVTQTPRYLIKTRGQQVTLSCSPISGHRSVSWYQQTPGQGLQFLFEYFSETQRNKGNFPGRFSGRQFSNSRSEMNVSTLELGDSALYLCASSFWGSGRLGTDTQYFGPGTRLTVL.